This TCR beta chain is from a study of regulatory T cells in long-lasting Graves disease. Germline V CDR1 and CDR2: SGHTA, FQGNSA. The CDR3 is 11 amino acids. V gave up 5 bases and J gave up 8 bases, with 7 bases separating them. The time point here: persistent/refractory GD, antithyroid drugs over 5 years with positive TRAb. Extracted PBMC RNA gave rise to the TCR library. To make TCR beta libraries, researchers used iRepertoire HTBI primers and Arm-PCR of CDR3 regions. TCRdb passed the multiplex PCR reads through MiXCR, listing each CDR3 protein once. The sample contains around 430,000 distinct CDR3 sequences, about 20% of which appear only once.

This TCR was sampled from a female donor with Graves disease. The J gene is TRBJ2-1, the V gene TRBV7-2; D ambiguous. The sample in question was peripheral blood mononuclear cells (PBMCs), obtained when the disease was refractory, from a patient treated with antithyroid drugs. The CDR3, as DNA: TGTGCCAGCAGCCACAAGCATGAGCAGTTCTTC. This encodes CASSHKHEQFF.